What follows describes a single TCR beta chain. The antigen remains undetermined. The data were taken from a study of OX40 agonist ivuxolimab in advanced cancers. Study results and limitations: The mean number of expanded clones was higher in CD8+ T cells than in CD4+. In a subset of nonresponders, normalized T-cell clonal expansion was also low. Dose levels from 0.1 to 3.0 mg/kg saw CD4+ and CD8+ blood T cells expand clonally by week 6.

Patients with autoimmune history or systemic immunosuppression were excluded. The CDR3 spans 14 residues. Trimming left V 4 bases short and J 3 bases short, with 10 bases between. Germline V gene data show CDR1 as LNHDA and CDR2 as SQIVND (reference sequence). Measured with immunoSEQ multiplex PCR; TCRdb has only the in-frame clones, and not every one. Of some 120,000 clones in the sample, 92% were seen once. V gene TRBV19 combines with J gene TRBJ1-5, with D uncertain. The clonotype was recovered from an adult with an advanced solid tumor such as melanoma, head and neck, liver or kidney cancer. The material was CD4+ or CD8+ T cells sorted from blood, obtained in a trial of the OX40 agonist ivuxolimab. The CDR3 spells CASSTGTANQPQHF. In DNA form, the CDR3 reads TGTGCCAGTAGTACGGGTACGGCCAATCAGCCCCAGCATTTT.